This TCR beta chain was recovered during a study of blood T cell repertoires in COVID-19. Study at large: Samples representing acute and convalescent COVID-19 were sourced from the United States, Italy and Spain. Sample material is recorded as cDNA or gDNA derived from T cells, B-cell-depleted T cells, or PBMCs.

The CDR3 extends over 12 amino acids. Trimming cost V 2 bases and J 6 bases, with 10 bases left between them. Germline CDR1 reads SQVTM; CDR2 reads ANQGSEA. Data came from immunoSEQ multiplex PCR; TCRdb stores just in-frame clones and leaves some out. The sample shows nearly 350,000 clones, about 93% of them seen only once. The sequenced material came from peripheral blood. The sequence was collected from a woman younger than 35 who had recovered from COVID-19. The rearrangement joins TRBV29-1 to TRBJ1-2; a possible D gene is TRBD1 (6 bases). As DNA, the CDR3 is TGCAGCGTTGAAACAGGGTTGGATGGCTACACCTTC. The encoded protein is CSVETGLDGYTF.